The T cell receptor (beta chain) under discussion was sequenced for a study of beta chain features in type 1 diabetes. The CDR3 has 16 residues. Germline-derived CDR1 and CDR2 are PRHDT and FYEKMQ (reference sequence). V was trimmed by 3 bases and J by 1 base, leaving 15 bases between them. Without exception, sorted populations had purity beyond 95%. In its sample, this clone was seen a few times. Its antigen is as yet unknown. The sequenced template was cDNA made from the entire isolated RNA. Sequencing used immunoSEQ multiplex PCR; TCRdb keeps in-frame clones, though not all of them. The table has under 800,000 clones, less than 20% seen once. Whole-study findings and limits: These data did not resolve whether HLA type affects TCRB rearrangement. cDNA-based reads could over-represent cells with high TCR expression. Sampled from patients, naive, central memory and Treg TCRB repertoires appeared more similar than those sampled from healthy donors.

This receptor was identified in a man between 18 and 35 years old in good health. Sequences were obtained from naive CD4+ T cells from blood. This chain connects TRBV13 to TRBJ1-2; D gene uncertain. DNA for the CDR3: TGTGCCAGCAGCTTTAGGAGGTCAGGCAATAACTATGGCTACACCTTC. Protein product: CASSFRRSGNNYGYTF.